The T cell receptor (beta chain) described here comes from a study of cytomegalovirus exposure and HLA in healthy donors. Findings and limits, study-wide: Another analysis was done later, and it associated roughly 15,000 TCR beta sequences with HLA alleles at 0.05 false discovery rate. The study had only CMV serostatus as immune exposure information. Per published reports, the classifier diagnosed cytomegalovirus status with high specificity and sensitivity. Being productive about 87% or about 30% of the time was typical of most TCR beta V segments in an earlier analysis.

CDR3 length equals 16 residues. V shed 2 bases and J shed 4 bases, with 16 bases lying between them. The germline V gene encodes CDR1 SGHTA and CDR2 FQGTGA. For this clone: Its antigen is not known.

It was with 60 Vbeta and 13 Jbeta primers that the PCR ran. The assay was immunoSEQ multiplex PCR, and TCRdb's table has in-frame clones only and misses some. Counted here are around 150,000 clones, 75% to 85% occurring once; the ten biggest clones make up 8.1%. V and J are TRBV7-3 and TRBJ2-3, with a tentative D call TRBD2 (5 bases). The source material was PBMCs. The sequence derives from a woman aged 50 to 60 in good health and CMV-seropositive. The CDR3 coding sequence is TGTGCCAGCAGCTTAGGACTCCCAGCCGAGCCAGATACGCAGTATTTT. Its protein product is CASSLGLPAEPDTQYF.